This TCR beta chain came from a study of blood T cell repertoires in COVID-19. Background on the study: From the United States, Italy and Spain came samples of acute and convalescent COVID-19. PBMCs, B-cell-depleted T cells, or T cells were the source of the cDNA or gDNA that made up the material.

V lost 4 bases and J 0 bases, leaving 12 bases between the germline ends. Germline V lookup: CDR1 SGHRS, CDR2 YFSETQ. This CDR3 comprises 15 residues. In Seattle, patients joined the study during active infection and were tracked longitudinally. Per the original data handling: For nucleated cells, counts were estimated from reference gene primer amplification. The method was immunoSEQ multiplex PCR; TCRdb's version includes in-frame clones alone and lacks a portion of them. V and J calls plus clone size are reproduced from that table; the DNA served to infer D and trimming. The sample has around 220,000 clones, about 80% seen once.

The specimen sequenced was peripheral blood. The chain is built from TRBV5-1 and TRBJ2-3; D may be TRBD1 (6 bases). The sequence derives from a woman older than 75 with COVID-19, enrolled during active disease. This CDR3 reads CASSLQGISTDTQYF. The CDR3 nucleotides are TGCGCCAGCAGCCTGCAGGGGATTAGCACAGATACGCAGTATTTT.